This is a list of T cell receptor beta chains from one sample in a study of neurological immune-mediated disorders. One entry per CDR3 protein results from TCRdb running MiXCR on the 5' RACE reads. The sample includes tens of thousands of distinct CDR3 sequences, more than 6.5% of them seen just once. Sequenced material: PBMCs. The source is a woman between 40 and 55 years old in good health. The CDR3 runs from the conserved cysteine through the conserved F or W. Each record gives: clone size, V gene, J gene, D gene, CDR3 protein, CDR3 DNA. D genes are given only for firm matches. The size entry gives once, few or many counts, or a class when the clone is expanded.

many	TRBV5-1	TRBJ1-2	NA	CASSLDRMGGYTF	TGCGCCAGCAGCTTGGACAGGATGGGGGGCTACACCTTC
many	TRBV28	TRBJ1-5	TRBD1	CASSSTGTGVLGPQHF	TGTGCCAGCAGTTCCACCGGGACAGGGGTATTGGGGCCCCAGCATTTT
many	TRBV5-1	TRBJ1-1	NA	CASSLELGLEAFF	TGCGCCAGCAGCTTGGAATTGGGGCTCGAAGCTTTCTTT
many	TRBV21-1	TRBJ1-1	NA	CASSKVFPTVAGPYRKSEAFF	TGTGCCAGCAGCAAAGTGTTCCCAACTGTAGCGGGGCCCTACCGGAAGTCTGAAGCTTTCTTT
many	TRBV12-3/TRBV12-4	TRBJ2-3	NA	CASSLGHRGTDTQYF	TGTGCCAGCAGTTTAGGGCACAGGGGCACAGATACGCAGTATTTT
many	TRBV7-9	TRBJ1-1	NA	CASSLGRGEAFF	TGTGCCAGCAGCTTAGGGAGGGGCGAAGCTTTCTTT
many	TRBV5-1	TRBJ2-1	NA	CASSFGGRSYNEQFF	TGCGCCAGCAGCTTCGGCGGGCGCTCCTACAATGAGCAGTTCTTC
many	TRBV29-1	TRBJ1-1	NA	CSVGVWSGVNTEAFF	TGCAGCGTTGGGGTATGGTCTGGGGTAAACACTGAAGCTTTCTTT
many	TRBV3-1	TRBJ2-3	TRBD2	CASSPVGGGSTDTQYF	TGTGCCAGCAGCCCTGTCGGCGGGGGAAGCACAGATACGCAGTATTTT
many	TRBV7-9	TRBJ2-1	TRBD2	CASGAGGPMNEQFF	TGTGCCAGTGGAGCGGGAGGCCCTATGAATGAGCAGTTCTTC
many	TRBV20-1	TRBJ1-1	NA	CSARDGAYTEAFF	TGCAGTGCTAGAGATGGGGCCTACACTGAAGCTTTCTTT
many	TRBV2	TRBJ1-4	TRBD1	CASRRSGQGDEKLFF	TGTGCCAGCCGTCGTTCGGGACAGGGGGATGAAAAACTGTTTTTT
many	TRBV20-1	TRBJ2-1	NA	CSARDRTGVRYNEQFF	TGCAGTGCTAGAGATAGAACGGGAGTGAGGTACAATGAGCAGTTCTTC
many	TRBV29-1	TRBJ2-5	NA	CSVAAYQETQYF	TGCAGCGTTGCAGCGTACCAAGAGACCCAGTACTTC
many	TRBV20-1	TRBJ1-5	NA	CSASLGDSNQPQHF	TGCAGTGCTAGTCTCGGGGATAGCAATCAGCCCCAGCATTTT
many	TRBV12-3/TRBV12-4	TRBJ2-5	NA	CASSDGGKETQYF	TGTGCCAGCAGTGATGGTGGGAAAGAGACCCAGTACTTC
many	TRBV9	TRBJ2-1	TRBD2	CASSETSGRANEQFF	TGTGCCAGCAGCGAAACTAGCGGGAGGGCCAATGAGCAGTTCTTC
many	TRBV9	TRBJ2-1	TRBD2	CASSVGGLAGSGEQFF	TGTGCCAGCAGCGTAGGGGGACTAGCGGGGAGCGGTGAGCAGTTCTTC
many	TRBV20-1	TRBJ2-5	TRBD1	CSALGQGMRETQYF	TGCAGTGCGCTGGGACAGGGAATGCGAGAGACCCAGTACTTC
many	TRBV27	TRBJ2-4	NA	CASSSPALAKNIQYF	TGTGCCAGCAGTTCCCCCGCCTTAGCCAAAAACATTCAGTACTTC
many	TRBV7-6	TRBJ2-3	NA	CASSPSSAITDTQYF	TGTGCCAGCAGCCCCTCAAGCGCTATCACAGATACGCAGTATTTT
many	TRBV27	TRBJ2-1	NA	CASSYRGYNEQFF	TGTGCCAGCAGTTATAGGGGCTACAATGAGCAGTTCTTC
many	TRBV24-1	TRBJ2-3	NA	CATSERESPTDTQYF	TGTGCCACCAGTGAGAGGGAGTCACCCACAGATACGCAGTATTTT
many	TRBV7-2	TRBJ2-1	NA	CASSLGGINEQFF	TGTGCCAGCAGCTTAGGCGGGATCAATGAGCAGTTCTTC
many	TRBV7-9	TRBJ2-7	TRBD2	CASSRDYVYEQYF	TGTGCCAGCAGCCGGGACTACGTTTACGAGCAGTACTTC
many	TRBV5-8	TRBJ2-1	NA	CASSLAGGGTSYNEQFF	TGTGCCAGCAGCTTGGCCGGGGGCGGGACCTCCTACAATGAGCAGTTCTTC
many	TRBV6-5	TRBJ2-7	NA	CASRTDLREQYF	TGTGCCAGCAGGACAGACCTCCGCGAGCAGTACTTC
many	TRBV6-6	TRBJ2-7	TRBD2	CASSGLAGPTYEQYF	TGTGCCAGCAGTGGACTAGCGGGGCCTACCTACGAGCAGTACTTC
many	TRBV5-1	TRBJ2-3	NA	CASSSTTDTQYF	TGCGCCAGCAGCTCAACGACAGATACGCAGTATTTT
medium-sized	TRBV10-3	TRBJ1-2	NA	CASLGGTDSNYGYTF	TGTGCCAGCTTGGGGGGGACGGATTCTAACTATGGCTACACCTTC
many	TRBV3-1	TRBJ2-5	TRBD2	CASSPQLADIQETQYF	TGTGCCAGCAGCCCACAACTAGCGGACATCCAAGAGACCCAGTACTTC
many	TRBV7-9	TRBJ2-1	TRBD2	CASSPTSGRTDEQFF	TGTGCCAGCAGCCCAACTAGCGGGAGAACCGATGAGCAGTTCTTC
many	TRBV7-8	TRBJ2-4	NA	CASSSPGLAKNIQYF	TGTGCCAGCAGCTCCCCGGGCTTAGCCAAAAACATTCAGTACTTC